The 20 T cell receptor beta chains listed next were all sequenced from one sample in a study of cytomegalovirus exposure and HLA in healthy donors. PCR primers comprised 60 Vbeta and 13 Jbeta primers. Using immunoSEQ multiplex PCR, the repertoire was profiled, and TCRdb retains in-frame clones only, with some absent. The sample shows about 130,000 clones, over 8% of them seen only once. The sample taken for sequencing was PBMCs. The receptors originated from a man aged 40-49 years in good health and CMV-seronegative.

This clone appeared a few times. This chain links TRBV5-1 with TRBJ2-2, with D maybe TRBD1 (6 bases). V was clipped by 1 base and J by 5 bases, with 6 bases between them. The CDR3 length is 13 residues. CDR1 and CDR2 (germline): SGHRS, YFSETQ. The CDR3 protein is CASSLTGTGELFF. DNA of the CDR3: TGCGCCAGCAGCTTGACAGGGACCGGGGAGCTGTTTTTT.

This clone has only a few counts. The chain has TRBV14 and TRBJ2-7; a weak D match, TRBD2 (6 bases). The CDR3 extends over 14 amino acids. Germline assignment: CDR1 SGHDN and CDR2 FVKESK. The V and J ends lost 5 bases and 0 bases respectively, with 11 bases between them. This CDR3 reads CASSSRGYSYEQYF. The CDR3 DNA reads TGTGCCAGCAGCTCCCGGGGGTACTCCTACGAGCAGTACTTC.

The chain employs TRBV7-9 and TRBJ1-2; the match to TRBD1 covers 8 bases. The germline V gene encodes CDR1 SEHNR and CDR2 FQNEAQ (reference sequence). The CDR3 consists of 13 residues. After removal of 4 bases from V and 6 bases from J, the junction contained 4 bases not matched to a gene. The CDR3 bases are TGTGCCAGCAGCTCGACAGGGGCTGATGGCTACACCTTC. Translating gives CASSSTGADGYTF.

In its sample, this clone was seen a few times. CDR3 sequence reads: CASSGTGANYGYTF. CDR3 nucleotides: TGTGCCAGCAGTGGGACAGGGGCTAACTATGGCTACACCTTC. The gene calls are TRBV28 and TRBJ1-2, with 10 bases aligning to TRBD1. Germline V gives CDR1 MDHEN, CDR2 SYDVKM. The CDR3 is 14 residues long. J gave up 0 bases and V 5 bases, and 0 bases lay outside the gene matches.

This clone was counted only a few times. The rearrangement uses TRBV5-1 and TRBJ2-3; TRBD2 matches at 12 bases. CDR3 length: 17 amino acids. Germline trimming cut 4 bases from V and 1 base from J; bases unmatched to any gene: 7. The germline CDR1 and CDR2 sequences are SGHRS and YFSETQ. CDR3: CASSPQRTSGGTDTQYF. The CDR3 DNA reads as TGCGCCAGCAGCCCCCAACGGACTAGCGGGGGCACAGATACGCAGTATTTT.

In this sample, this clone turned up a few times. The V call is TRBV7-2, the J call TRBJ2-3; 10 bases line up with TRBD2. The V gene end was trimmed by 1 base and the J gene end by 1 base; junction bases not matched to a gene: 5. The V gene's germline CDR1 is SGHTA and CDR2 FQGNSA. The CDR3 is 17 amino acids. CDR3 amino acids: CASSLDRTSGGTDTQYF. Here the CDR3 DNA reads TGTGCCAGCAGCTTAGATAGGACTAGCGGCGGCACAGATACGCAGTATTTT.

The gene calls are TRBV7-2 and TRBJ2-5; TRBD2 agrees at 9 bases. There are 15 residues in the CDR3. V shed 5 bases and J 3 bases; nucleotides not matched to a gene: 7. Germline V gives CDR1 SGHTA, CDR2 FQGNSA. The CDR3 loop is CASSDTGLAEETQYF. The CDR3 region has the DNA TGTGCCAGCAGCGATACGGGACTAGCTGAAGAGACCCAGTACTTC.

This clone was recorded a few times. The J gene is TRBJ1-1, the V gene TRBV19; unclear D gene. With 3 bases removed from V and 10 bases from J, the gap between germline ends came to 15 bases. The CDR3 is made up of 13 amino acids. The V gene's germline CDR1 is LNHDA and CDR2 SQIVND (reference sequence). CDR3 amino acids: CASSMGMAGGAFF. CDR3 nucleotides: TGTGCCAGTAGTATGGGTATGGCCGGAGGAGCTTTCTTT.

Only a few counts were recorded for this clone. The chain uses TRBV6-1 and TRBJ1-4; 8 nucleotides agree with TRBD1. The CDR3 is made up of 13 amino acids. The trim removed 8 bases at V and 8 bases at J, leaving 7 bases unmatched. The germline gives CDR1 MNHNS, CDR2 SASEGT. The CDR3 bases are TGTGCCAGCGGGAGGCAGGGGGCAGAAAAACTGTTTTTT. It is translated as CASGRQGAEKLFF.

The chain carries TRBV7-2 and TRBJ2-3; 13 bases fit TRBD2. The CDR3 totals 18 residues. Germline V CDR1 and CDR2: SGHTA, FQGNSA. V gave up 4 bases and J gave up 0 bases; unmatched junction bases: 7. CDR3 sequence reads: CASSSRTSGGPSTDTQYF. The CDR3 nucleotides are TGTGCCAGCAGCTCTCGGACTAGCGGGGGCCCTAGCACAGATACGCAGTATTTT.

The V gene is TRBV6-5, the J gene TRBJ2-5; TRBD1 aligns across 7 bases. This CDR3 is 15 amino acids long. V shed 6 bases and J 0 bases; nucleotides not matched to a gene: 7. Looked up from germline, CDR1 is MNHEY and CDR2 is SVGAGI. In DNA, the CDR3 is TGTGCCAGCAGCCGAGGGACAGCGTACCAAGAGACCCAGTACTTC. Residues: CASSRGTAYQETQYF.

This clone has just a few counts. This chain connects TRBV6-4 to TRBJ1-6, with TRBD1 matching 10 bases. CDR1 is MRHNA, CDR2 SNTAGT, per germline. This CDR3 has 15 amino acids. Unmatched junction bases numbered 0, after V lost 0 bases and J lost 7 bases. CDR3 DNA sequence: TGTGCCAGCAGTGACTCGACAGGGGGCAATTCACCCCTCCACTTT. Translated: CASSDSTGGNSPLHF.

This clone has just a few counts. V and J are TRBV4-3 and TRBJ2-3; a possible D gene is TRBD1 (6 bases). Trimming removed 0 bases from V and 0 bases from J, with 10 bases in between. This CDR3 has 16 residues. The germline V gene has CDR1 LGHNA and CDR2 YSLEER. The CDR3 loop reads CASSQDLDSSTDTQYF. The DNA of the CDR3 is TGCGCCAGCAGCCAAGATCTGGACAGCAGCACAGATACGCAGTATTTT.

This rearrangement joins TRBV5-6 to TRBJ2-1, with a weak D call TRBD2 (5 bases). CDR3 size: 14 residues. Germline V gives CDR1 SGHDT, CDR2 YYEEEE. The V end lost 2 bases, the J end lost 8 bases, and 14 bases lay between the germline ends. This chain's CDR3 is CASSFGLRSDEQFF. The CDR3 nucleotides read TGTGCCAGCAGCTTTGGACTCCGCTCGGATGAGCAGTTCTTC.

V and J are TRBV13 and TRBJ1-1; D unclear. Trimming left V 5 bases short and J 1 base short, with 8 bases between. Germline assignment: CDR1 PRHDT and CDR2 FYEKMQ (reference sequence). The CDR3 covers 13 residues. CDR3 region: CASSPRGNTEAFF. The CDR3 nucleotides are TGTGCCAGCAGCCCACGGGGGAACACTGAAGCTTTCTTT.

This clone showed up just a few times. The chain combines TRBV29-1 with TRBJ1-1; tentative D call: TRBD1 (6 bases). Germline values: CDR1 SQVTM, CDR2 ANQGSEA. The CDR3 is made up of 14 amino acids. V was trimmed by 3 bases and J by 1 base, leaving 12 bases between them. The CDR3 here is CSVEGQPENTEAFF. CDR3 bases: TGCAGCGTTGAGGGACAACCAGAGAACACTGAAGCTTTCTTT.

This clone was detected a few times. The rearrangement joins TRBV7-2 to TRBJ2-2; 16 nucleotides match TRBD2. V was clipped by 4 bases and J by 9 bases; unmatched bases: 8. CDR3 length: 17 residues. Germline CDR1 reads SGHTA; CDR2 reads FQGNSA. CDR3 coding DNA: TGTGCCAGCAGCTCAGCCCCGGGACTAGCGGGGGGGCGGGAGCTGTTTTTT. Amino acids: CASSSAPGLAGGRELFF.

The genes are TRBV28 and TRBJ1-1; the match to TRBD1 covers 8 bases. The CDR3 consists of 12 residues. CDR1 is MDHEN, CDR2 SYDVKM, per germline. J was trimmed by 7 bases and V by 9 bases; bases with no gene match: 7. The DNA of the CDR3 is TGTGCCAGTCTTTCCAGGGGGCTTGAAGCTTTCTTT. Translating it yields CASLSRGLEAFF.

This clone has only a few counts. The CDR3 coding sequence is TGCGCCAGCAGCCAAGATGGGGGGGTGTGGAACACTGAAGCTTTCTTT. Its protein product is CASSQDGGVWNTEAFF. The chain employs TRBV4-1 and TRBJ1-1, with D maybe TRBD1 (5 bases). Trimming removed 0 bases from V and 1 base from J, with 12 bases in between. Per germline, CDR1 MGHRA and CDR2 YSYEKL. The CDR3 spans 16 residues.

This sequence joins TRBV18 and TRBJ2-7; weak D call: TRBD1 (5 bases). The CDR3 loop spans 12 amino acids. V lost 6 bases to trimming and J lost 2 bases, with 8 bases between them. Germline V gene data show CDR1 as KGHSH and CDR2 as LQKENI. The CDR3 DNA sequence: TGTGCCAGCTCGCCGACAGCCTACGAGCAGTACTTC. It codes for CASSPTAYEQYF.